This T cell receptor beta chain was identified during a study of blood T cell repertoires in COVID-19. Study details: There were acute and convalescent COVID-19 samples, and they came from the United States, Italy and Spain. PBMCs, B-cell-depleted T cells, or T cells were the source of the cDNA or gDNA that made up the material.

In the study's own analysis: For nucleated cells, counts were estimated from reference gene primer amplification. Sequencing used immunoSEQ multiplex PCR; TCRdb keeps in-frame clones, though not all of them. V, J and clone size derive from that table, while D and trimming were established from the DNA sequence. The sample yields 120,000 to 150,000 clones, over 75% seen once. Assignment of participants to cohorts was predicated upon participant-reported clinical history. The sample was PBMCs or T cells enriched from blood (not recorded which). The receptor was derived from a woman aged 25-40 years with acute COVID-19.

CDR3 residues: CASSEVGTGNTEAFF. Here the CDR3 DNA reads TGTGCCAGCAGTGAAGTTGGGACAGGGAACACTGAAGCTTTCTTT. The chain is built from TRBV6-1 and TRBJ1-1; TRBD1 aligns across 8 bases. The CDR3 is 15 amino acids. V lost 1 base to trimming and J lost 1 base; unmatched junction nucleotides: 2. Per germline, CDR1 MNHNS and CDR2 SASEGT.